The clone carrying this T cell receptor (beta chain) is labeled medium-sized. As yet, its antigen is unknown. The length of the CDR3 is 14 residues. CDR1 is SEHNR and CDR2 is FQNEAQ in the germline V gene (reference sequence). Trimming took 4 bases from V and 1 from J, leaving 11 bases between them. The method was immunoSEQ multiplex PCR; TCRdb's version includes in-frame clones alone and lacks a portion of them. The sample lists around 80,000 clones; about 83% were seen once. This sample is part of a study of T cell responses to AZD1222 COVID-19 vaccine. Study findings and constraints: Repertoires were sampled only after the peak T cell response. The donor cohort was predominantly white British with a female majority, and clonal diversity may have been underestimated.

The rearrangement uses TRBV7-9 and TRBJ2-7; weak D call: TRBD2 (6 bases). The specimen was peripheral blood, collected 28 days after the second AZD1222 dose. This TCR came from an adult who received the AZD1222 COVID-19 vaccine. This CDR3 reads CASSSGRGSYEQYF. In DNA form, the CDR3 reads TGTGCCAGCAGCTCCGGGCGGGGTTCCTACGAGCAGTACTTC.